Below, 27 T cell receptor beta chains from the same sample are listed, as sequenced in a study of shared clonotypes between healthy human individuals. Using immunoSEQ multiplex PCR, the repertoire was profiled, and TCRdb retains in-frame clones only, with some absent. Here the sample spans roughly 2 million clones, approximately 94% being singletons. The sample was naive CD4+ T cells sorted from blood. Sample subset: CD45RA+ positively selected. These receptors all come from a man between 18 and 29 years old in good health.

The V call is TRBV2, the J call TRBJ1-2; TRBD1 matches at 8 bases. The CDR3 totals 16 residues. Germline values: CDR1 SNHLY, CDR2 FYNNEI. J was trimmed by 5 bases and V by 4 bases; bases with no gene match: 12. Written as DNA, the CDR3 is TGTGCCAGCAGTGGGGACCCTACCGGGACAGGATATGGCTACACCTTC. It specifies CASSGDPTGTGYGYTF.

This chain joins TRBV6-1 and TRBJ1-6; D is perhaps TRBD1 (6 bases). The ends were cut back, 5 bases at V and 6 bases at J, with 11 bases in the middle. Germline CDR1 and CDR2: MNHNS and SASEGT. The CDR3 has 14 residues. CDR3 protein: CASSLGQPNSPLHF. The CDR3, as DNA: TGTGCCAGCAGTTTGGGACAACCTAATTCACCCCTCCACTTT.

The CDR3 sequence: CASSSGTGPTDTQYF. CDR3 bases: TGTGCCAGCAGTTCCGGGACAGGGCCCACAGATACGCAGTATTTT. The chain has TRBV28 and TRBJ2-3, with TRBD1 matching over 9 bases. The length of the CDR3 is 15 residues. In germline, CDR1 is MDHEN, CDR2 SYDVKM. V dropped 4 bases and J dropped 2; count of bases not matched to a gene: 4.

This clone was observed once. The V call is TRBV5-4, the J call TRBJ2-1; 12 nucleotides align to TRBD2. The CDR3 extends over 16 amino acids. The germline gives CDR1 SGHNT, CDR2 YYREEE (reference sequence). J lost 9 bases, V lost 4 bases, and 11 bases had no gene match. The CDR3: CASSLGLAGAVGEQFF. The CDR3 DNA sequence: TGTGCCAGCAGCCTGGGACTAGCGGGTGCCGTTGGTGAGCAGTTCTTC.

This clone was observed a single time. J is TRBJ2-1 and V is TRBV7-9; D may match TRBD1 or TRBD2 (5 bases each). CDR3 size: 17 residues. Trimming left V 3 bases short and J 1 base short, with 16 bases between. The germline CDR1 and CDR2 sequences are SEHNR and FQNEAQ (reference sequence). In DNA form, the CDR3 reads TGTGCCAGCAGCTTGGACACAGCGGATTGGTCCTACAATGAGCAGTTCTTC. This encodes CASSLDTADWSYNEQFF.

The CDR3: CASSHRQGVRETQYF. The DNA of the CDR3 is TGTGCCAGCAGCCACAGACAGGGGGTTAGGGAGACCCAGTACTTC. V is TRBV5-6 and J is TRBJ2-5; 9 positions match TRBD1. J lost 5 bases, V lost 4 bases, and 9 bases had no gene match. The germline gives CDR1 SGHDT, CDR2 YYEEEE. The CDR3 totals 15 residues.

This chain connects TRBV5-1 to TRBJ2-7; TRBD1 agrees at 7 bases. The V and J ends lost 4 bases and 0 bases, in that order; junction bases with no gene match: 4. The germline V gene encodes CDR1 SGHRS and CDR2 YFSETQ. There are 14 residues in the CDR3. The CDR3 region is CASSTGDSSYEQYF. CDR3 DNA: TGCGCCAGCAGCACCGGGGACAGCTCCTACGAGCAGTACTTC.

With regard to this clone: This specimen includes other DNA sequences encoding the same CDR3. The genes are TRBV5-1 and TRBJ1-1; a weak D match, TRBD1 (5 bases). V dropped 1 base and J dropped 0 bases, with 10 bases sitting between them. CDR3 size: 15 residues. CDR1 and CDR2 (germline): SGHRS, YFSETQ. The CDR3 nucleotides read TGCGCCAGCAGCTTGTCTGGGGGAATGAACACTGAAGCTTTCTTT. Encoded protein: CASSLSGGMNTEAFF.

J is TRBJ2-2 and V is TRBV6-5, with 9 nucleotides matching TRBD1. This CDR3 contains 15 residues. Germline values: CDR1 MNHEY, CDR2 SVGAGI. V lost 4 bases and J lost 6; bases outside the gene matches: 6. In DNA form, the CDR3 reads TGTGCCAGCAGTTTCGGACAGGGGAGGGCCGGGGAGCTGTTTTTT. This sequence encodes CASSFGQGRAGELFF.

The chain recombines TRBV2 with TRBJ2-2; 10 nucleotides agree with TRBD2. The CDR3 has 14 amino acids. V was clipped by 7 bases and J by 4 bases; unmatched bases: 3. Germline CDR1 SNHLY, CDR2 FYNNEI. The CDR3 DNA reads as TGTGCCAGCACTAGCGGGAGTGTCACCGGGGAGCTGTTTTTT. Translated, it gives CASTSGSVTGELFF.

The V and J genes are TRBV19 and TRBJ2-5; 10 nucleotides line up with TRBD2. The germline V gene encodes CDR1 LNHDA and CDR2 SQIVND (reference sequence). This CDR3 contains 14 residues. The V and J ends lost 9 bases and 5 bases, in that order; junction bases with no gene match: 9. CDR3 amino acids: CASRLAGGGETQYF. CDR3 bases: TGTGCCAGCAGACTAGCGGGCGGGGGTGAGACCCAGTACTTC. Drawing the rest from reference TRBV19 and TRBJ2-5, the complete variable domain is DGGITQSPKYLFRKEGQNVTLSCEQNLNHDAMYWYRQDPGQGLRLIYYSQIVNDFQKGDIAEGYSVSREKKESFPLTVTSAQKNPTAFYLCASRLAGGGETQYFGPGTRLLVL.

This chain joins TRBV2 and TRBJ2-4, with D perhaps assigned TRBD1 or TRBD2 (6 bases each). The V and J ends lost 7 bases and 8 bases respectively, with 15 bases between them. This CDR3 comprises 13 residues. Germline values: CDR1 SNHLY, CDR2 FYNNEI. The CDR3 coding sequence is TGTGCCAGCAATCAACAGGGAGGATACATTCAGTACTTC. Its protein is CASNQQGGYIQYF.

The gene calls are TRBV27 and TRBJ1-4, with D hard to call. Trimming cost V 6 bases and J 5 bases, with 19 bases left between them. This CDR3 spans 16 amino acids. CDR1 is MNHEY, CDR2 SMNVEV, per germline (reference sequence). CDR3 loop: CASSHMSPTPNEKLFF. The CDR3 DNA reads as TGTGCCAGCAGCCATATGAGTCCGACACCCAATGAAAAACTGTTTTTT.

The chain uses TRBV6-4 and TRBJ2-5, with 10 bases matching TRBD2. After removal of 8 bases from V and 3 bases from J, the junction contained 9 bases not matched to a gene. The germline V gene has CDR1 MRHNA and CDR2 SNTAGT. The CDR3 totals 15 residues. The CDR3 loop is CASEDSGRCKETQYF. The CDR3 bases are TGTGCCAGCGAAGATAGCGGGAGGTGCAAAGAGACCCAGTACTTC.

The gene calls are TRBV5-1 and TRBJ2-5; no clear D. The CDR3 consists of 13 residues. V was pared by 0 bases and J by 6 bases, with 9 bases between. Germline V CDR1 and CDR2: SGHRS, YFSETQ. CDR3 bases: TGCGCCAGCAGCTTGGATCCAGGCAAGACCCAGTACTTC. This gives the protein CASSLDPGKTQYF.

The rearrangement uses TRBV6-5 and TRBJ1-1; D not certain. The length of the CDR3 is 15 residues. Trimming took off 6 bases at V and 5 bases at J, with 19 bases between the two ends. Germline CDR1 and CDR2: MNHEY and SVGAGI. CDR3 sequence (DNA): TGTGCCAGCAGAAGTTTAAGGTCGACGGAAACTGAAGCTTTCTTT. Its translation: CASRSLRSTETEAFF.

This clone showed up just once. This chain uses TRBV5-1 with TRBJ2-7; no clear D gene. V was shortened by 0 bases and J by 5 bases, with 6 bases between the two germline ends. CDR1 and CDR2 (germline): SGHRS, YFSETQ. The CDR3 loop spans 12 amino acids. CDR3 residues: CASSLVANEQYF. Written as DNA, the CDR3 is TGCGCCAGCAGCTTGGTGGCCAACGAGCAGTACTTC.

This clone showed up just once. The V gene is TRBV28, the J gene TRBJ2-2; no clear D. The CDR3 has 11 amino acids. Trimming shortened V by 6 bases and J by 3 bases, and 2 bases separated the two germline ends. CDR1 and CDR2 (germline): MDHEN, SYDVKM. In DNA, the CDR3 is TGTGCCAGCAGCCACACCGGGGAGCTGTTTTTT. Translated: CASSHTGELFF.

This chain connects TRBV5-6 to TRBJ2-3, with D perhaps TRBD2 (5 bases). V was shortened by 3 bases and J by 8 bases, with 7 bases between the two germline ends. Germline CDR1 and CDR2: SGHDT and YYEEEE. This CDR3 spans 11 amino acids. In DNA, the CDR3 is TGTGCCAGCAGCTCGGAGGTTACGCAGTATTTT. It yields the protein CASSSEVTQYF.

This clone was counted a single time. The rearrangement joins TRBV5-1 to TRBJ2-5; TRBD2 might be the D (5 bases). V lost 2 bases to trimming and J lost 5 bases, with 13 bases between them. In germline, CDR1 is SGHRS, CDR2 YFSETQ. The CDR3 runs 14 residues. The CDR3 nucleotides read TGCGCCAGCAGCTTCTCATCGCGCGGGGAGACCCAGTACTTC. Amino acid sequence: CASSFSSRGETQYF.

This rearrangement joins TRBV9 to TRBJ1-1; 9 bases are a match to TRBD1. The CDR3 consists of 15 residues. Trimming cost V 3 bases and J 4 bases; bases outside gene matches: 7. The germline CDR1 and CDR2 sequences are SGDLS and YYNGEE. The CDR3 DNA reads TGTGCCAGCAGCGGCTCCGGGACAGGGCGCACTGAAGCTTTCTTT. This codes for CASSGSGTGRTEAFF. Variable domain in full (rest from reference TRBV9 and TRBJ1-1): DSGVTQTPKHLITATGQRVTLRCSPRSGDLSVYWYQQSLDQGLQFLIQYYNGEERAKGNILERFSAQQFPDLHSELNLSSLELGDSALYFCASSGSGTGRTEAFFGQGTRLTVV.

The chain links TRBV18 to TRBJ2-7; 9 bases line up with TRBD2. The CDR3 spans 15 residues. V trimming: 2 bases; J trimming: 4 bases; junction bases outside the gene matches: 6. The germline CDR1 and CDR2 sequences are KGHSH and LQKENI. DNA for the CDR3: TGTGCCAGCTCACCAGGCCCTAGCGGGGTTTACGAGCAGTACTTC. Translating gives CASSPGPSGVYEQYF.

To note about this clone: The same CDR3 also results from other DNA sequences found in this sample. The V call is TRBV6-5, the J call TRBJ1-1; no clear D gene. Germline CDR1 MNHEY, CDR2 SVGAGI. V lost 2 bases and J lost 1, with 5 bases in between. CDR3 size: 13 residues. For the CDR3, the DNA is TGTGCCAGCAGTTACCTACAGAACACTGAAGCTTTCTTT. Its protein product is CASSYLQNTEAFF.

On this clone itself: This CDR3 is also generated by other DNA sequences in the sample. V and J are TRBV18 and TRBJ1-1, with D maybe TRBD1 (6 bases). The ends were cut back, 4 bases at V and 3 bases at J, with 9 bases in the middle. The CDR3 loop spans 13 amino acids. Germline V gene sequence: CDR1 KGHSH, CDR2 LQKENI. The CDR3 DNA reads TGTGCCAGCTCACGGAACAGGGACACTGAAGCTTTCTTT. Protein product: CASSRNRDTEAFF.

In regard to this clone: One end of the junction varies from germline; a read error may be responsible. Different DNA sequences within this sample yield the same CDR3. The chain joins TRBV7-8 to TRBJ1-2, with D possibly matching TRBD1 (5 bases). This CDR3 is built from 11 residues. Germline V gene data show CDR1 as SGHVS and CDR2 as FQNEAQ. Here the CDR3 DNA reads TGTGCCAGCAGCCAGGGTGATGGCTATACCTTC. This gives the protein CASSQGDGYTF.

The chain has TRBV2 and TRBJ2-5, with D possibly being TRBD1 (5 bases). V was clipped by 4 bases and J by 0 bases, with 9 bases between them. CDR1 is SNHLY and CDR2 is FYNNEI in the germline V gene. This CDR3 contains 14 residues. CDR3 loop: CASSVPGNQETQYF. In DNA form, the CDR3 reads TGTGCCAGCAGTGTACCAGGGAACCAAGAGACCCAGTACTTC.

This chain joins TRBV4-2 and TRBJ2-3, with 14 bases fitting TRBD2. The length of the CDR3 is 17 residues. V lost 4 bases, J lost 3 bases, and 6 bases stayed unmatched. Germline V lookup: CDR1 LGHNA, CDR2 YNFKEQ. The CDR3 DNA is TGTGCCAGCAGCCGAGAGACTAGCGGGGGGGTAACAGATACGCAGTATTTT. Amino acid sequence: CASSRETSGGVTDTQYF.